This T cell receptor (beta chain) was identified during a study of T cell responses to AZD1222 COVID-19 vaccine. General observations from the study: Reportedly, close to half of spike-specific TCRs are directed against unmutated variant regions. Donors in the cohort were predominantly white British and more often female, and clonal diversity was possibly underestimated. Following two doses of AZD1222, Spike-specific TCR breadth and depth rose. Sampled repertoires all dated from after the peak T cell response.

Germline V gene data show CDR1 as SNHLY and CDR2 as FYNNEI. V was shortened by 7 bases and J by 6 bases, with 12 bases between the two germline ends. This CDR3 is 13 amino acids long. Using immunoSEQ multiplex PCR, the repertoire was profiled, and TCRdb retains in-frame clones only, with some absent. The repertoire consists of more than 70,000 clones, with 70% to 90% occurring once and the leading ten covering about 13%. Points on this clone: Its antigen remains unidentified.

This clonotype was obtained from an adult in good health. The genes are TRBV2 and TRBJ2-2; D is unresolved. The sample consisted of peripheral blood, taken on day 0 of AZD1222 vaccination. CDR3 sequence: CASKASLSGELFF. CDR3 nucleotides: TGTGCCAGCAAGGCCAGTCTCTCCGGGGAGCTGTTTTTT.